These 15 T cell receptor beta chains share one sample of origin, sequenced in a study of early T cells in non-severe SARS-CoV-2 infection. TCRdb re-called the 5' RACE reads with MiXCR, one entry per CDR3 protein. The table has some 53,000 distinct CDR3 sequences, 6.5% to 9% seen once. The sample consisted of whole blood. The source is an adult who was a healthcare worker with PCR-confirmed SARS-CoV-2 infection or an uninfected control (not recorded which).

This chain connects TRBV4-2 to TRBJ1-1; 7 bases are shared with TRBD1. From germline, CDR1 is LGHNA and CDR2 YNFKEQ. The CDR3 is 15 residues long. Trimming took 1 base from V and 1 from J; bases not matched to a gene: 3. The CDR3 DNA follows: TGTGCCAGCAGCCAAGGACAGGGCCGGAACACTGAAGCTTTCTTT. Residues: CASSQGQGRNTEAFF.

The chain has TRBV27 and TRBJ2-6; D remains unclear. Trimming cost V 0 bases and J 2 bases, with 5 bases left between them. CDR3 size: 15 residues. Germline CDR1 and CDR2: MNHEY and SMNVEV (reference sequence). The CDR3 nucleotides read TGTGCCAGCAGTTTATCTGGGACTGGGGCCAACGTCCTGACTTTC. Translation gives CASSLSGTGANVLTF.

This clonotype was found many times. The J gene is TRBJ1-3, the V gene TRBV5-4, with D unresolved. Germline V gene lookup returns CDR1 SGHNT and CDR2 YYREEE (reference sequence). The V and J ends lost 0 bases and 0 bases respectively, with 7 bases between them. The CDR3 is made up of 15 amino acids. Here the CDR3 DNA reads TGTGCCAGCAGCTTGGACCGATCCTCTGGAAACACCATATATTTT. This gives the protein CASSLDRSSGNTIYF.

This clonotype was seen only a few times. The chain links TRBV6-2 or TRBV6-3 to TRBJ2-2; D is ambiguous. The germline gives CDR1 MNHEY, CDR2 SVGEGT. V was trimmed by 2 bases and J by 6 bases, leaving 7 bases between them. CDR3 length equals 13 residues. Written as DNA, the CDR3 is TGTGCCAGCAGTTACAGGGCGGCCGGGGAGCTGTTTTTT. Protein: CASSYRAAGELFF.

This chain links TRBV19 with TRBJ2-2; 8 positions match TRBD1. Unmatched junction bases numbered 7, after V lost 8 bases and J lost 5 bases. The CDR3 is 14 amino acids. Per germline, CDR1 LNHDA and CDR2 SQIVND (reference sequence). The chain's CDR3 is CASYRRGRTGELFF. Written as DNA, the CDR3 is TGTGCCAGTTATCGCAGGGGGCGGACCGGGGAGCTGTTTTTT.

This chain joins TRBV2 and TRBJ2-1; D possibly corresponds to TRBD2 (6 bases). Germline V gene lookup returns CDR1 SNHLY and CDR2 FYNNEI. The CDR3 is 15 residues long. V lost 6 bases to trimming and J lost 10 bases, with 22 bases between them. The CDR3 nucleotides are TGTGCCAGCAGCCCAGCCGGGACTCCGCGCGAGGAGCAGTTCTTC. It codes for CASSPAGTPREEQFF.

This clonotype was seen at least ten times. J is TRBJ2-5 and V is TRBV12-3 or TRBV12-4; no reliable D call. CDR3 length: 12 amino acids. Trimming left V 6 bases short and J 3 bases short, with 8 bases between. The CDR3 DNA is TGTGCCAGCAGACAGTATGAAGAGACCCAGTACTTC. Its protein product is CASRQYEETQYF.

V is TRBV5-4 and J is TRBJ2-2; no clear D. Trimming pared 1 base from V and 7 bases from J, leaving 5 bases between. The CDR3 sequence is 12 residues long. CDR1 is SGHNT, CDR2 YYREEE, per germline (reference sequence). The DNA for the CDR3 is TGTGCCAGCAGCTTGCTAGGCGGGGAGCTGTTTTTT. This translates into CASSLLGGELFF.

The gene calls are TRBV6-1 and TRBJ2-3, with 13 positions matching TRBD2. Per germline, CDR1 MNHNS and CDR2 SASEGT. CDR3 length: 15 amino acids. V gave up 8 bases and J gave up 2 bases; unmatched junction bases: 4. As DNA, the CDR3 is TGTGCCAGCTTTGGACTAGCGGGGGCCACAGATACGCAGTATTTT. Amino acid sequence: CASFGLAGATDTQYF.

Remarks on this clonotype: Its ends do not fully match the called genes, so a read error is possible. CDR3 bases: TGTGCCAACAGTCCGGACAGGGAGCAGGACACTGAAGCTTTCTTT. It translates to CANSPDREQDTEAFF. This chain uses TRBV28 with TRBJ1-1, with 8 nucleotides matching TRBD1. Germline values: CDR1 MDHEN, CDR2 SYDVKM. The CDR3 runs 15 residues.

This chain links TRBV7-8 with TRBJ2-1; D tentatively reads TRBD1 or TRBD2 (6 bases each). The CDR3 totals 16 residues. In germline, CDR1 is SGHVS, CDR2 FQNEAQ. The V end was cut by 4 bases, the J end by 3 bases, with 16 bases between. The CDR3 DNA is TGTGCCAGCAGCTCGGCGACACAGGGAGGCTACAATGAGCAGTTCTTC. Residues: CASSSATQGGYNEQFF.

The chain combines TRBV18 with TRBJ1-3; D unclear. The V end was cut by 0 bases, the J end by 0 bases, with 6 bases between. The CDR3 sequence is 15 residues long. Germline V gives CDR1 KGHSH, CDR2 LQKENI. In DNA, the CDR3 is TGTGCCAGCTCACCACCGATAGCCTCTGGAAACACCATATATTTT. This codes for CASSPPIASGNTIYF.

This clonotype has more than one count but fewer than ten. This rearrangement joins TRBV6-5 to TRBJ1-2; D is undetermined. The V end lost 2 bases, the J end lost 4 bases, and 11 bases lay between the germline ends. The CDR3 spans 14 residues. CDR1 and CDR2 (germline): MNHEY, SVGAGI. CDR3 region: CASSYSGEPYGYTF. CDR3 sequence (DNA): TGTGCCAGCAGTTACAGCGGGGAACCCTATGGCTACACCTTC.

This clonotype has just a few counts. The rearrangement links TRBV6-2 or TRBV6-3 to TRBJ2-1; possible D gene TRBD2, 5 bases. The CDR3 totals 12 residues. V gave up 5 bases and J gave up 9 bases, with 11 bases separating them. Looked up from germline, CDR1 is MNHEY and CDR2 is SVGEGT. CDR3 amino acids: CASSRRAGEQFF. DNA for the CDR3: TGTGCCAGCAGTAGGCGGGCGGGTGAGCAGTTCTTC.

In its sample, this clonotype was seen a few times. The chain combines TRBV6-2 or TRBV6-3 with TRBJ2-5, with D hard to call. This CDR3 comprises 14 residues. Germline CDR1 and CDR2: MNHEY and SVGEGT. V lost 6 bases and J 5 bases, leaving 16 bases between the germline ends. The CDR3 here is CASSRTLGYETQYF. Here the CDR3 DNA reads TGTGCCAGCAGCCGGACCCTTGGGTATGAGACCCAGTACTTC.